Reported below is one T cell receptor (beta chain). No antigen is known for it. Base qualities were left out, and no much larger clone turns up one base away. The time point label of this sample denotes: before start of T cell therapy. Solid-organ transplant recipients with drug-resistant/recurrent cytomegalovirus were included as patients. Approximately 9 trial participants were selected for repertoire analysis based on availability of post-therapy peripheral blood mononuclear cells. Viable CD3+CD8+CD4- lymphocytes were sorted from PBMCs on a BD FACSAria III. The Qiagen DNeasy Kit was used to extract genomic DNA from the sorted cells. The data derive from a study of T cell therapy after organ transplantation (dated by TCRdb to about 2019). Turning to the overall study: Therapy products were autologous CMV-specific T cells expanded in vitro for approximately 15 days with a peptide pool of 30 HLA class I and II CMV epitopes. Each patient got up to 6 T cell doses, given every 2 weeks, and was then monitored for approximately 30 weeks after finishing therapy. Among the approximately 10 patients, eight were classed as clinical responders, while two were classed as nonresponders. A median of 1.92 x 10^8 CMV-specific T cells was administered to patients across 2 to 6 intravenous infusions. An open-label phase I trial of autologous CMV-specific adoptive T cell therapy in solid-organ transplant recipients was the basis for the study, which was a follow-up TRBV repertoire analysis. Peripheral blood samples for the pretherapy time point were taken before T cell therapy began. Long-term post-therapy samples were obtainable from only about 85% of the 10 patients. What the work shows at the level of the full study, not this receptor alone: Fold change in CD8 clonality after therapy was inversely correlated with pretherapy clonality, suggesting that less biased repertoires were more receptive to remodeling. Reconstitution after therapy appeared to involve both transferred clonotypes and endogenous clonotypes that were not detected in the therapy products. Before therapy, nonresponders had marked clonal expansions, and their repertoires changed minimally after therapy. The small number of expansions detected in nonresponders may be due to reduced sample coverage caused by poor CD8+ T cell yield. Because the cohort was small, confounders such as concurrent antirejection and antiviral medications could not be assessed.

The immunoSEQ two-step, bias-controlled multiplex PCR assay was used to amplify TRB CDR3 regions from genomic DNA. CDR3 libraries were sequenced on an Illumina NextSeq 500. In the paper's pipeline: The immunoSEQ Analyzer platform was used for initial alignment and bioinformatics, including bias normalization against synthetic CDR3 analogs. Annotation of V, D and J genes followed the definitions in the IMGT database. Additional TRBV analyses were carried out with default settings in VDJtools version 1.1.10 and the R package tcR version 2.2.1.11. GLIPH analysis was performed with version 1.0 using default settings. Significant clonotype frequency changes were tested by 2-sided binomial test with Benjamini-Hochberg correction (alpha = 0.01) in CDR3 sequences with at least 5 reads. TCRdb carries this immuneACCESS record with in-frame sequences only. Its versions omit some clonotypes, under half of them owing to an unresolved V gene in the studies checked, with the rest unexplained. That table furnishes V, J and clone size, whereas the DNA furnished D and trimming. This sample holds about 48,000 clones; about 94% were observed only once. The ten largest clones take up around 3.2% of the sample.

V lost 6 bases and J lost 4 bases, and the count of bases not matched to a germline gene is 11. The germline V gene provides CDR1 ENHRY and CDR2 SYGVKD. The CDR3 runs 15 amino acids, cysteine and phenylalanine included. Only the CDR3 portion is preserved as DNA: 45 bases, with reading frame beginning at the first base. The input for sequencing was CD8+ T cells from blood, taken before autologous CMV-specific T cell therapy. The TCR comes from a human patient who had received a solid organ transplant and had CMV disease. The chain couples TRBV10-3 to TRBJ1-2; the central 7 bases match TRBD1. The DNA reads TGTGCCATCAGCCTTGGGGACAGCGGATTCTATGGCTACACCTTC. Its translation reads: CAISLGDSGFYGYTF.